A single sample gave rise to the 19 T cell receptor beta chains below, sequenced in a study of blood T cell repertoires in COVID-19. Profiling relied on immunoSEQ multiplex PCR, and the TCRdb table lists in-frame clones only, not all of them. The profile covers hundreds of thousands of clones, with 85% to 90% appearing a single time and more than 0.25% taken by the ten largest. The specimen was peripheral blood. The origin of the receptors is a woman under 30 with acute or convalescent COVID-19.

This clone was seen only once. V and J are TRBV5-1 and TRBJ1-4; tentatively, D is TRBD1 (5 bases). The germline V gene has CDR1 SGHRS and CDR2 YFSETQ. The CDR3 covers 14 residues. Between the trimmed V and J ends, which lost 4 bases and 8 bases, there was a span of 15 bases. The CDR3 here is CASSTGRMYEKLFF. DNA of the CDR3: TGCGCCAGCAGCACAGGAAGGATGTACGAAAAACTGTTTTTT. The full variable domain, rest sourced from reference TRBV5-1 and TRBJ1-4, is KAGVTQTPRYLIKTRGQQVTLSCSPISGHRSVSWYQQTPGQGLQFLFEYFSETQRNKGNFPGRFSGRQFSNSRSEMNVSTLELGDSALYLCASSTGRMYEKLFFGSGTQLSVL.

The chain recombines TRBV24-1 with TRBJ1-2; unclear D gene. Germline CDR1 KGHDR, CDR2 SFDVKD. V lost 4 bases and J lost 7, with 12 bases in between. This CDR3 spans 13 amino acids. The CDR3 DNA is TGTGCCACCAGTGACCCGGGAGAGAGTGGCTACACCTTC. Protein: CATSDPGESGYTF.

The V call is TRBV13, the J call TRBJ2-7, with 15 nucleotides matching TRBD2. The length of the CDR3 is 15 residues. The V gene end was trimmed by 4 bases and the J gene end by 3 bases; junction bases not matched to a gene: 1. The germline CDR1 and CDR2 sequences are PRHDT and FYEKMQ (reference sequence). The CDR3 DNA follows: TGTGCCAGCAGCTGGGGACTAGCGGGGGGCTACGAGCAGTACTTC. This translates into CASSWGLAGGYEQYF.

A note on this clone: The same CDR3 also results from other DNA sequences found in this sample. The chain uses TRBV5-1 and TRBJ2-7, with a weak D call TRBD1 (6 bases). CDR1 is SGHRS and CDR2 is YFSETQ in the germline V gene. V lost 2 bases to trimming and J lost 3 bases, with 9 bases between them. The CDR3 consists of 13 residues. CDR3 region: CASSLGQLYEQYF. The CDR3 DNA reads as TGCGCCAGCAGCTTAGGACAGCTCTACGAGCAGTACTTC.

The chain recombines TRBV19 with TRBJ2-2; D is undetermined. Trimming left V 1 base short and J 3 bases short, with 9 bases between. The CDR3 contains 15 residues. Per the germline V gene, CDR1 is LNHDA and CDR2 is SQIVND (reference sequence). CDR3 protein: CASSIADLYTGELFF. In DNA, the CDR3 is TGTGCCAGTAGTATAGCCGACTTGTACACCGGGGAGCTGTTTTTT. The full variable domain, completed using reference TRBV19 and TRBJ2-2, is DGGITQSPKYLFRKEGQNVTLSCEQNLNHDAMYWYRQDPGQGLRLIYYSQIVNDFQKGDIAEGYSVSREKKESFPLTVTSAQKNPTAFYLCASSIADLYTGELFFGEGSRLTVL.

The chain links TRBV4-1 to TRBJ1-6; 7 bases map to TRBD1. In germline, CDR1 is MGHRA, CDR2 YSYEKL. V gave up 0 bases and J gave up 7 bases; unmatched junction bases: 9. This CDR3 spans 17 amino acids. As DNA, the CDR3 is TGCGCCAGCAGCCAAGATACTCGGGACAGAAAGAATTCACCCCTCCACTTT. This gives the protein CASSQDTRDRKNSPLHF.

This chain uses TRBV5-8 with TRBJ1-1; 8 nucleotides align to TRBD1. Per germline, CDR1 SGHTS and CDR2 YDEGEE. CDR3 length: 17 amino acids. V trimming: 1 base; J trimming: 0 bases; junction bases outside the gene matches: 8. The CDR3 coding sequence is TGTGCCAGCAGCTTGTTTCAGGGGGCCCCAATGAACACTGAAGCTTTCTTT. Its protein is CASSLFQGAPMNTEAFF.

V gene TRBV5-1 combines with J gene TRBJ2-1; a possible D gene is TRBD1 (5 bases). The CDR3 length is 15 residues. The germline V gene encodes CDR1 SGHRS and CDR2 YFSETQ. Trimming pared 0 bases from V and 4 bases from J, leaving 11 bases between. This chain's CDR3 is CASSLEGNDYNEQFF. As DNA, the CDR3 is TGCGCCAGCAGCTTGGAGGGGAACGATTACAATGAGCAGTTCTTC.

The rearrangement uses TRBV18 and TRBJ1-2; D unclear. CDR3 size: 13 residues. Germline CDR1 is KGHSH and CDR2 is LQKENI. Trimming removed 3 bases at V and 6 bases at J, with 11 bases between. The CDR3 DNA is TGTGCCAGCTCACCGATCGGACTTAATGGCTACACCTTC. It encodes CASSPIGLNGYTF.

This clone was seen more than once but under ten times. CDR3 coding DNA: TGTGCCAGCAGTGAAGGGGGCGTTAAAACCGGGGAGCTGTTTTTT. It yields the protein CASSEGGVKTGELFF. The chain carries TRBV2 and TRBJ2-2; TRBD1 is a possible D gene (5 bases). V lost 1 base and J lost 5, with 11 bases in between. The CDR3 runs to 15 residues. Germline V gene data show CDR1 as SNHLY and CDR2 as FYNNEI. The whole variable domain, filled in from reference TRBV2 and TRBJ2-2, reads EPEVTQTPSHQVTQMGQEVILRCVPISNHLYFYWYRQILGQKVEFLVSFYNNEISEKSEIFDDQFSVERPDGSNFTLKIRSTKLEDSAMYFCASSEGGVKTGELFFGEGSRLTVL.

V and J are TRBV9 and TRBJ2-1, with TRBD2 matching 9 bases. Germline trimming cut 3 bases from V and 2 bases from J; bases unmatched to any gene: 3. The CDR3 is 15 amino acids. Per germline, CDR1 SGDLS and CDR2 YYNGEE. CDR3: CASSASGGPYNEQFF. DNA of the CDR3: TGTGCCAGCAGCGCGAGCGGGGGGCCCTACAATGAGCAGTTCTTC.

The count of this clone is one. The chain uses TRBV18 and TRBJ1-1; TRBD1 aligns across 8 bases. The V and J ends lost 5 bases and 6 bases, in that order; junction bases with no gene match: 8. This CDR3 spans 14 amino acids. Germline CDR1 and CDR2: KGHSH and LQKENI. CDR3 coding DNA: TGTGCCAGCTCAAGGTACAGGGGGGTTCCTGAAGCTTTCTTT. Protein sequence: CASSRYRGVPEAFF.

CDR3 sequence: CASSRAGSFYEQYF. The CDR3 DNA reads TGTGCCAGCTCTAGGGCAGGGTCGTTCTACGAGCAGTACTTC. This rearrangement joins TRBV18 to TRBJ2-7; TRBD1 might be the D (5 bases). The ends were cut back, 6 bases at V and 3 bases at J, with 15 bases in the middle. Germline values: CDR1 KGHSH, CDR2 LQKENI. There are 14 residues in the CDR3.

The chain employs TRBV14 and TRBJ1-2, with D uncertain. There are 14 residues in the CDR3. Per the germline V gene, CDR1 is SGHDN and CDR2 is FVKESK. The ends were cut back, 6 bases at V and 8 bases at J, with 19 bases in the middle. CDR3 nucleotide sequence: TGTGCCAGCAGAAAGCGGGGTCCAGGACGAGGCTACACCTTC. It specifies CASRKRGPGRGYTF.

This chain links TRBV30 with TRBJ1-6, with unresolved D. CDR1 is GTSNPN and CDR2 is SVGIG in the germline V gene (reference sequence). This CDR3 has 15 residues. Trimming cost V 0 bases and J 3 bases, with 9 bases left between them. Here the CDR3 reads CAWSVRGLYNSPLHF. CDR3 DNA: TGTGCCTGGAGTGTACGAGGCCTCTATAATTCACCCCTCCACTTT.

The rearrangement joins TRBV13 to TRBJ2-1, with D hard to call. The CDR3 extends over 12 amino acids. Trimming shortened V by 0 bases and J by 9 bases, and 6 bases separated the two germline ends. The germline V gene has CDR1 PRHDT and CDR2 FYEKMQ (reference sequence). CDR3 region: CASSLGLIEQFF. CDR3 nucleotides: TGTGCCAGCAGCTTAGGTCTAATTGAGCAGTTCTTC.

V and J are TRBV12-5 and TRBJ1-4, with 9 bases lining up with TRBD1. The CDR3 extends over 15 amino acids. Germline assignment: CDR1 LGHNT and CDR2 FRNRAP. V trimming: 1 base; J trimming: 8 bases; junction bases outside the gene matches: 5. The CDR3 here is CASGLGDRVAEKLFF. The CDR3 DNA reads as TGTGCTAGTGGTTTGGGGGACAGGGTTGCGGAAAAACTGTTTTTT. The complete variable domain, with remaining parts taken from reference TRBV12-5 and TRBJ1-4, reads DARVTQTPRHKVTEMGQEVTMRCQPILGHNTVFWYRQTMMQGLELLAYFRNRAPLDDSGMPKDRFSAEMPDATLATLKIQPSEPRDSAVYFCASGLGDRVAEKLFFGSGTQLSVL.

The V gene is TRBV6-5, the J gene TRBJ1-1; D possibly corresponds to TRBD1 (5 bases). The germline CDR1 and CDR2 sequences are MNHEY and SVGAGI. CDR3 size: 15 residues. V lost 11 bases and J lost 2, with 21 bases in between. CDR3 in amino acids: CAGAPGWGTNTEAFF. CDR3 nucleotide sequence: TGTGCCGGGGCCCCCGGGTGGGGCACCAACACTGAAGCTTTCTTT.

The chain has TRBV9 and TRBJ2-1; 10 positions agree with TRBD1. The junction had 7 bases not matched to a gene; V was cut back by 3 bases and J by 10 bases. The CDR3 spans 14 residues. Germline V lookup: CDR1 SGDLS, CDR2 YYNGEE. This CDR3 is CASSGTGGEREQFF. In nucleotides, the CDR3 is TGTGCCAGCAGCGGGACAGGGGGTGAGCGGGAGCAGTTCTTC.